This TCR beta chain was obtained from a study of blood T cell repertoires in COVID-19 (dated by TCRdb to the early 2020s). Some background on the complete study: Collaborator samples came from the United States, Italy and Spain and covered acute and convalescent phases of COVID-19. Where available, HLA class I and class II types were obtained from metadata supplied by the sample provider rather than from assay-based typing. The repertoires were made available in a free public database intended to serve as a resource for research on the immune response to SARS-CoV-2. The material from the prospective study consisted of cDNA or gDNA derived from T cells, B-cell-depleted T cells, or PBMCs. Samples were obtained from the ongoing ImmuneRACE study (first 160 participants) and from over a thousand subjects provided by 6 global collaborators. Nearly every sample came with metadata listing a de-identified subject ID, COVID-19 status, age in years and sex. Subjects who had been exposed to COVID-19, were actively infected with it, or had recovered from it provided the deeply sampled blood TCRbeta repertoires that made up the dataset. What the study reported, not specific to this receptor: The quantity of clinical and demographic metadata differed by source and by participant and was supplied without curation.

The immunoSEQ Assay, a bias-controlled multiplex PCR, was used to amplify TCRbeta CDR3 regions from genomic DNA. In the paper's pipeline: The number of nucleated cells in each sample was estimated by amplification of reference gene primers within the assay. To quantify the absolute abundance of each unique TCRbeta CDR3 rearrangement, sequence reads were collapsed and filtered. For each sample, productive Simpson clonality was calculated by taking the square root of Simpson's diversity index across productive rearrangements. In TCRdb, the immuneACCESS table is reduced to in-frame sequences with V and J assigned. These tables do not hold every clone; where another copy was compared, an unresolved V gene accounts for under half, and the others remain unexplained. V and J calls and clone size are as listed in that table; D and trimming were resolved from the DNA. Across this sample there are some 200,000 clones, with more than 65% seen only once. The leading ten clones occupy over 2% of the sample.

On this clone itself: The specificity of this receptor is unknown. No much larger clone exists at a distance of one base, and base qualities are not known.

Whole blood was collected in K2EDTA tubes by collaborating institutions according to the institutions' own protocols. For TCRbeta analysis, collaborator samples were shipped as frozen whole blood, as isolated PBMCs, or as DNA extracted from either sample type. CDR3 length: 16 amino acids, cysteine to phenylalanine. The entry retains the CDR3 DNA only, 48 bases that are in frame from base 1. CDR1 SGHAT and CDR2 FQNNGV were looked up in the germline V gene. Germline trimming: 4 bases from V, 1 base from J; junction bases outside gene matches: 2. Material: peripheral blood. The chain was built from TRBV11-2 and TRBJ2-3, and TRBD2 matches 13 of the central bases. This TCR derives from a human donor with acute or convalescent COVID-19. The donor label of this sample is uncertain. The CDR3 reads as follows: CASSSGTSGGTDTQYF. The DNA sequence reads TGTGCCAGCAGCTCGGGGACTAGCGGGGGCACAGATACGCAGTATTTT.